One and the same sample provided the 28 T cell receptor beta chains below, sequenced in a study of CD8 T cells in Susac syndrome. RNA in amounts of about 0.5 to 1 ug was reverse transcribed with random hexamers. TCRdb ran MiXCR on the immunoSEQ multiplex PCR reads and lists one entry per CDR3 protein. The data show some 300,000 distinct CDR3 sequences, with around nine tenths seen just once and approximately 0.18% held by the top ten. The sample was CD8+ T cells from PBMCs. These receptors all stem from a human donor with multiple sclerosis.

The genes are TRBV12-5 and TRBJ2-7; the match to TRBD2 covers 11 bases. The CDR3 runs to 21 residues. The trim removed 5 bases at V and 5 bases at J, leaving 26 bases unmatched. CDR1 and CDR2 from the germline V gene are LGHNT and FRNRAP. This chain's CDR3 is CASGLTRLRLLLAGGQNEQYF. DNA for the CDR3: TGTGCTAGTGGTCTAACCCGATTACGACTCCTCTTAGCGGGAGGGCAGAACGAGCAGTACTTC. Together with reference TRBV12-5 and TRBJ2-7, the CDR3 gives the full variable domain: DARVTQTPRHKVTEMGQEVTMRCQPILGHNTVFWYRQTMMQGLELLAYFRNRAPLDDSGMPKDRFSAEMPDATLATLKIQPSEPRDSAVYFCASGLTRLRLLLAGGQNEQYFGPGTRLTVT.

The chain has TRBV30 and TRBJ2-2, with 8 nucleotides matching TRBD1. Looked up from germline, CDR1 is GTSNPN and CDR2 is SVGIG (reference sequence). Trimming removed 7 bases from V and 4 bases from J; junction bases left unmatched: 5. The CDR3 contains 13 residues. The CDR3 DNA sequence: TGTGCCTTGGACAGGGCGGGCACCGGGGAGCTGTTTTTT. Translating gives CALDRAGTGELFF.

This chain connects TRBV7-3 to TRBJ1-6; weak D call: TRBD1 (5 bases). CDR1 is SGHTA and CDR2 is FQGTGA in the germline V gene. The CDR3 extends over 17 amino acids. The V gene lost 4 bases and the J gene lost 7 bases, with 20 bases spanning the gap. The CDR3 bases are TGTGCCAGCAGCTCCCCGGGACGTTATAGTCGGAATTCACCCCTCCACTTT. Translation gives CASSSPGRYSRNSPLHF. Complete variable domain (other parts from reference TRBV7-3 and TRBJ1-6): GAGVSQTPSNKVTEKGKYVELRCDPISGHTALYWYRQSLGQGPEFLIYFQGTGAADDSGLPNDRFFAVRPEGSVSTLKIQRTERGDSAVYLCASSSPGRYSRNSPLHFGNGTRLTVT.

The CDR3 DNA reads TGTGCCTCAGGGGACTCCTACAATGAGCAGTTCTTC. Residues: CASGDSYNEQFF. The chain uses TRBV30 and TRBJ2-1; weak D call: TRBD1 (6 bases). This CDR3 is built from 12 residues. V shed 7 bases and J shed 0 bases, with 7 bases lying between them. Germline V gene data show CDR1 as GTSNPN and CDR2 as SVGIG (reference sequence).

This clonotype was recorded a few times. The gene calls are TRBV6-1 and TRBJ1-2; D might be TRBD1 (5 bases). Trimming took off 0 bases at V and 6 bases at J, with 14 bases between the two ends. Germline CDR1 and CDR2: MNHNS and SASEGT. The CDR3 loop spans 15 amino acids. CDR3 sequence reads: CASSEARVQTDGYTF. CDR3 coding DNA: TGTGCCAGCAGTGAAGCGCGGGTACAGACAGATGGCTACACCTTC.

The chain has TRBV6-1 and TRBJ1-1, with a possible D match to TRBD1 (6 bases). Trimming removed 10 bases at V and 1 base at J, with 16 bases between. Per the germline V gene, CDR1 is MNHNS and CDR2 is SASEGT. CDR3 length: 14 residues. CDR3 coding DNA: TGTGCCACAGGACCCAGGGGCCCGAACACTGAAGCTTTCTTT. Amino acid sequence: CATGPRGPNTEAFF.

The chain combines TRBV29-1 with TRBJ2-1; 10 bases fit TRBD2. Per the germline V gene, CDR1 is SQVTM and CDR2 is ANQGSEA. V was clipped by 1 base and J by 7 bases; unmatched bases: 10. The CDR3 has 16 residues. The chain's CDR3 is CSVEGWTSGSLNEQFF. The CDR3 nucleotides are TGCAGCGTTGAAGGGTGGACTAGCGGATCACTTAATGAGCAGTTCTTC.

The chain joins TRBV30 to TRBJ2-7; 7 bases line up with TRBD2. This CDR3 has 12 residues. Unmatched junction bases numbered 2, after V lost 4 bases and J lost 2 bases. CDR1 and CDR2 (germline): GTSNPN, SVGIG (reference sequence). CDR3 protein: CAWTSGTYEQYF. DNA for the CDR3: TGTGCCTGGACTAGCGGAACCTACGAGCAGTACTTC.

The rearrangement links TRBV9 to TRBJ2-3; no reliable D call. The germline CDR1 and CDR2 sequences are SGDLS and YYNGEE. The V end was cut by 4 bases, the J end by 2 bases, with 17 bases between. The CDR3 loop spans 16 amino acids. CDR3 loop: CASSPTPMIYTDTQYF. The CDR3 DNA sequence: TGTGCCAGCAGCCCAACCCCAATGATCTACACAGATACGCAGTATTTT.

The gene calls are TRBV6-4 and TRBJ2-3, with unresolved D. This CDR3 has 13 amino acids. The germline V and J ends were trimmed by 3 bases and 5 bases, with 9 bases remaining between them. Germline V CDR1 and CDR2: MRHNA, SNTAGT. CDR3 sequence reads: CASSEDGVDTQYF. CDR3 sequence (DNA): TGTGCCAGCAGTGAAGACGGAGTAGATACGCAGTATTTT.

The genes are TRBV9 and TRBJ1-1; a weak D match, TRBD1 (6 bases). CDR3 length: 15 amino acids. Trimming left V 4 bases short and J 3 bases short, with 16 bases between. CDR1 is SGDLS and CDR2 is YYNGEE in the germline V gene. Here the CDR3 DNA reads TGTGCCAGCAGCTACCAGGGGAGCAGGGACACTGAAGCTTTCTTT. This translates into CASSYQGSRDTEAFF.

The rearrangement uses TRBV4-3 and TRBJ2-7; D is unclear. Deletions cut 1 base from V and 0 bases from J, with 10 bases between. Germline CDR1 and CDR2: LGHNA and YSLEER. This CDR3 contains 15 residues. CDR3 sequence reads: CASSQVALSSYEQYF. The CDR3 DNA sequence: TGCGCCAGCAGCCAAGTTGCGTTGAGCTCCTACGAGCAGTACTTC.

This chain joins TRBV3-1 and TRBJ2-2, with D hard to call. Germline V gene data show CDR1 as LGHDT and CDR2 as YNNKEL (reference sequence). This CDR3 comprises 14 residues. V lost 0 bases and J 3 bases, leaving 5 bases between the germline ends. CDR3 DNA sequence: TGTGCCAGCAGCCAAGAGGGCGACACCGGGGAGCTGTTTTTT. This gives the protein CASSQEGDTGELFF.

J is TRBJ2-7 and V is TRBV6-5; 7 nucleotides agree with TRBD2. Trimming at V came to 7 bases and at J to 2 bases, leaving 17 bases not matched to a gene. Germline V CDR1 and CDR2: MNHEY, SVGAGI. The CDR3 consists of 17 residues. CDR3 coding DNA: TGTGCCAGCACTTCCATGGGGGGGTTCGTTAAGGCCTACGAGCAGTACTTC. Amino acid sequence: CASTSMGGFVKAYEQYF.

CDR3 bases: TGTGCCAGCAGCCCCGTGGACAGGAATGAAGCTTTCTTT. Translation gives CASSPVDRNEAFF. J is TRBJ1-1 and V is TRBV7-6; 7 bases agree with TRBD1. CDR3 size: 13 residues. With V trimmed by 5 bases and J by 7 bases, 7 bases remained unmatched. Germline CDR1 and CDR2: SGHVS and FNYEAQ.

This rearrangement joins TRBV6-5 to TRBJ2-1; D call uncertain. Per the germline V gene, CDR1 is MNHEY and CDR2 is SVGAGI. The CDR3 extends over 12 amino acids. The V end lost 3 bases, the J end lost 6 bases, and 6 bases lay between the germline ends. The DNA for the CDR3 is TGTGCCAGCAGTTATTTTGGCAATGAGCAGTTCTTC. This gives the protein CASSYFGNEQFF.

The chain is built from TRBV28 and TRBJ2-5; 11 nucleotides match TRBD2. Germline-derived CDR1 and CDR2 are MDHEN and SYDVKM. V was pared by 3 bases and J by 5 bases, with 8 bases of the junction left unmatched. CDR3 length: 16 residues. The CDR3 sequence: CASSFPSGGPRETQYF. Written as DNA, the CDR3 is TGTGCCAGCAGTTTTCCTAGCGGGGGGCCGCGGGAGACCCAGTACTTC.

V usage is TRBV11-2 and J usage is TRBJ2-1; D call uncertain. Germline CDR1 is SGHAT and CDR2 is FQNNGV. The CDR3 has 13 residues. Trimming took off 7 bases at V and 5 bases at J, with 12 bases between the two ends. The DNA of the CDR3 is TGTGCCAGCACCCAGTCCCCTCACAATGAGCAGTTCTTC. This sequence encodes CASTQSPHNEQFF.

This chain uses TRBV29-1 with TRBJ2-7; possible D gene TRBD1, 5 bases. The CDR3 runs to 13 residues. Germline CDR1 is SQVTM and CDR2 is ANQGSEA. Trimming cost V 5 bases and J 0 bases, with 11 bases left between them. The CDR3 nucleotides are TGCAGCGTTCAGGGCCTGAGCTCCTACGAGCAGTACTTC. This sequence encodes CSVQGLSSYEQYF.

The V call is TRBV5-8, the J call TRBJ1-2, with a tentative D call TRBD1 (5 bases). Trimming left V 10 bases short and J 5 bases short, with 21 bases between. This CDR3 has 14 amino acids. Germline CDR1 reads SGHTS; CDR2 reads YDEGEE. The CDR3 here is CAVLPIGVYYGYTF. The CDR3 DNA reads as TGTGCCGTACTCCCGATAGGGGTCTATTATGGCTACACCTTC.

This sequence joins TRBV7-9 and TRBJ2-5, with unresolved D. The CDR3 is 14 residues long. Trimming took off 5 bases at V and 2 bases at J, with 12 bases between the two ends. Germline V gene lookup returns CDR1 SEHNR and CDR2 FQNEAQ (reference sequence). CDR3 region: CASSPEGEQETQYF. CDR3 bases: TGTGCCAGCAGCCCAGAAGGAGAGCAAGAGACCCAGTACTTC.

This rearrangement joins TRBV2 to TRBJ2-1; the match to TRBD2 covers 11 bases. The CDR3 spans 16 residues. V dropped 3 bases and J dropped 4; count of bases not matched to a gene: 5. The germline V gene has CDR1 SNHLY and CDR2 FYNNEI. The CDR3 DNA sequence: TGTGCCAGCAGTGAGCTAGCGGGAGGAATATACAATGAGCAGTTCTTC. Amino acids: CASSELAGGIYNEQFF.

Only one count was recorded for this clonotype. This sequence joins TRBV7-9 and TRBJ2-2; 9 positions match TRBD1. Germline CDR1 and CDR2: SEHNR and FQNEAQ (reference sequence). The CDR3 sequence is 15 residues long. With 5 bases clipped from V and 1 base from J, the junction kept 2 bases outside the gene matches. The CDR3 DNA sequence: TGTGCCAGCAGCCGACAGGGGGGGAACACCGGGGAGCTGTTTTTT. This sequence encodes CASSRQGGNTGELFF.

V usage is TRBV20-1 and J usage is TRBJ2-1, with 15 bases lining up with TRBD2. The CDR3 totals 16 residues. CDR1 DFQATT and CDR2 SNEGSKA come from the germline V gene (reference sequence). Trimming removed 4 bases from V and 8 bases from J; junction bases left unmatched: 9. The CDR3 DNA reads as TGCAGTGCTACCCAAGGACTAGCGGGGGGGCTGGATGAGCAGTTCTTC. This encodes CSATQGLAGGLDEQFF.

The chain joins TRBV3-1 to TRBJ2-1; D might be TRBD2 (5 bases). Germline CDR1 and CDR2: LGHDT and YNNKEL (reference sequence). V shed 1 base and J shed 6 bases, with 13 bases lying between them. The CDR3 consists of 15 residues. The CDR3 region has the DNA TGTGCCAGCAGCCAAGGGCAGCCTGCGGGCAATGAGCAGTTCTTC. This encodes CASSQGQPAGNEQFF.

This chain joins TRBV27 and TRBJ1-2, with D possibly TRBD1 on 6 matching bases. V lost 8 bases and J 4 bases, leaving 17 bases between the germline ends. CDR1 and CDR2 from the germline V gene are MNHEY and SMNVEV (reference sequence). The length of the CDR3 is 14 residues. CDR3 sequence: CASRGTFLGYGYTF. CDR3 nucleotides: TGTGCCAGCCGCGGGACATTCCTGGGCTATGGCTACACCTTC.

V gene TRBV7-8 combines with J gene TRBJ2-3; no definite D call. V shed 1 base and J shed 6 bases, with 17 bases lying between them. Germline V gene sequence: CDR1 SGHVS, CDR2 FQNEAQ. This CDR3 is 16 amino acids long. This chain's CDR3 is CASSLGTVLQTDTQYF. DNA of the CDR3: TGTGCCAGCAGCTTAGGTACGGTTCTACAAACGGATACGCAGTATTTT.

V gene TRBV11-2 combines with J gene TRBJ1-1, with D perhaps TRBD1 (5 bases). CDR3 length: 12 amino acids. Germline V CDR1 and CDR2: SGHAT, FQNNGV. V was trimmed by 0 bases and J by 6 bases, leaving 5 bases between them. In DNA form, the CDR3 reads TGTGCCAGCAGCTTAGAGGGGGCTGAAGCTTTCTTT. Protein sequence: CASSLEGAEAFF.